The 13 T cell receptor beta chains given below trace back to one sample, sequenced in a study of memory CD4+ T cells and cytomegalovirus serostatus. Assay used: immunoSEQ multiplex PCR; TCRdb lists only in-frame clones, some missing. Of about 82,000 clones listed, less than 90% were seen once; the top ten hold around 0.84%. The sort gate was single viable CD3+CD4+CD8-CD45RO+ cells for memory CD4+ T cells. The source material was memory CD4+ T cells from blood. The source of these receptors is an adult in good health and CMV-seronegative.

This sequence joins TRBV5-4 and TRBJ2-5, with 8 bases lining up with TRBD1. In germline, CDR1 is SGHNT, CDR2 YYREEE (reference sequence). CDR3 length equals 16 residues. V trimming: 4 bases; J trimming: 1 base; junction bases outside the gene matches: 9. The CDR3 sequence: CASSPRTGSLQETQYF. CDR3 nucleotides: TGTGCCAGCAGCCCCCGGACAGGGTCCCTCCAAGAGACCCAGTACTTC.

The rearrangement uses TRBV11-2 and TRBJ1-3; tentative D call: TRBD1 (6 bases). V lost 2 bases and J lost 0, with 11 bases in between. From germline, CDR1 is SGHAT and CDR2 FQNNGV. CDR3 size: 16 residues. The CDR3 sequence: CASSLLTGRSGNTIYF. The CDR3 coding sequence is TGTGCCAGCAGCTTACTGACAGGACGCTCTGGAAACACCATATATTTT.

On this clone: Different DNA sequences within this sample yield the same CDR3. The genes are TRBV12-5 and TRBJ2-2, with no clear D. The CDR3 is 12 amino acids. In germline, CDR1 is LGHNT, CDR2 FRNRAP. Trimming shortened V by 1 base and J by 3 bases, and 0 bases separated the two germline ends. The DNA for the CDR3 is TGTGCTAGTGGTTTGGACACCGGGGAGCTGTTTTTT. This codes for CASGLDTGELFF.

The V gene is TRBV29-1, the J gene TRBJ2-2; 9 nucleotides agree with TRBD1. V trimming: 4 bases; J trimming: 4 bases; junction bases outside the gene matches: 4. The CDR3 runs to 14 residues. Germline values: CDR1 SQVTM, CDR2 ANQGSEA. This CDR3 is CSVAGTGTTGELFF. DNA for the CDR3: TGCAGCGTTGCCGGGACAGGGACCACCGGGGAGCTGTTTTTT.

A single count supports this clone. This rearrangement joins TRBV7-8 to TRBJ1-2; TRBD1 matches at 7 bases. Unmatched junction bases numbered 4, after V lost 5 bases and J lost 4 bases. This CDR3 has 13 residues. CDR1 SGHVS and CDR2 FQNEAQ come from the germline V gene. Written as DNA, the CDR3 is TGTGCCAGCAGCCGAGGGACAGCCTATGGCTACACCTTC. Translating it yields CASSRGTAYGYTF.

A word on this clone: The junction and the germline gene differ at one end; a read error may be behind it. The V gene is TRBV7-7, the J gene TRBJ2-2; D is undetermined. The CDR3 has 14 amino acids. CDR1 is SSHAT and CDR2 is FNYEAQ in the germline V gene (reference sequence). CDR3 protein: CASSPDVNTGELFF. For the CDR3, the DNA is TGTGCTAGCAGCCCGGACGTAAACACCGGGGAGCTGTTTTTT.

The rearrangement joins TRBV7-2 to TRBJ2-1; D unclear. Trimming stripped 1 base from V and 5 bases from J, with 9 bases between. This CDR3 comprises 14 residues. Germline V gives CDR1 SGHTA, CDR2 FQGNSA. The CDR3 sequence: CASSLVQHNNEQFF. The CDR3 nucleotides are TGTGCCAGCAGCTTAGTCCAGCATAACAATGAGCAGTTCTTC.

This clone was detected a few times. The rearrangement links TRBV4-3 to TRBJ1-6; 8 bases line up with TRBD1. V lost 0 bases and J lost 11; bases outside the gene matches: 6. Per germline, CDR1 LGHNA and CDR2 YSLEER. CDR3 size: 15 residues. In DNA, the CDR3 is TGCGCCAGCAGCCAAGATCGGACAGGGCTGACACCCCTCCACTTT. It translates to CASSQDRTGLTPLHF.

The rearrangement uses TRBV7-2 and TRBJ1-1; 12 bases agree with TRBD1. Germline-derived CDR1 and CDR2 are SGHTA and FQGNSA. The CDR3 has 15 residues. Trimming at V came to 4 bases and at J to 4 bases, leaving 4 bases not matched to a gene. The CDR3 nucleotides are TGTGCCAGCAGCTCGGGACAGGGGGCGATCACTGAAGCTTTCTTT. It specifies CASSSGQGAITEAFF.

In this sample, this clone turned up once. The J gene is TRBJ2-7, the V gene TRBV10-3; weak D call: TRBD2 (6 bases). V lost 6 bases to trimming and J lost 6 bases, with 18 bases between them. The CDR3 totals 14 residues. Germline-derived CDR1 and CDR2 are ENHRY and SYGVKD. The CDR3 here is CAIRWSGGGSEQYF. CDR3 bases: TGTGCCATCAGGTGGTCCGGGGGAGGCTCCGAGCAGTACTTC.

The CDR3 nucleotides read TGTGCCAGCAGCTACCTTACGCGGACAGGGGCAGAGACCCAGTACTTC. The encoded protein is CASSYLTRTGAETQYF. The chain carries TRBV5-4 and TRBJ2-5, with TRBD1 matching 9 bases. The V and J ends lost 3 bases and 4 bases, in that order; junction bases with no gene match: 10. The CDR3 has 16 residues. Germline values: CDR1 SGHNT, CDR2 YYREEE (reference sequence).

In nucleotides, the CDR3 is TGTGCCAGCAGCAAGGACAGGGTTAGAGATCAGCCCCAGCATTTT. Amino acids: CASSKDRVRDQPQHF. The V gene is TRBV6-1, the J gene TRBJ1-5, with 8 positions matching TRBD1. Germline CDR1 reads MNHNS; CDR2 reads SASEGT. With V trimmed by 6 bases and J by 5 bases, 9 bases remained unmatched. CDR3 length: 15 amino acids.

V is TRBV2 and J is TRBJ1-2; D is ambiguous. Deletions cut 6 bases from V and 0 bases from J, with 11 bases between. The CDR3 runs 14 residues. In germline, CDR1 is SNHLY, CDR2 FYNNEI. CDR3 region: CASSVERSNYGYTF. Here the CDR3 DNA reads TGTGCCAGCAGCGTAGAGAGGTCTAACTATGGCTACACCTTC.